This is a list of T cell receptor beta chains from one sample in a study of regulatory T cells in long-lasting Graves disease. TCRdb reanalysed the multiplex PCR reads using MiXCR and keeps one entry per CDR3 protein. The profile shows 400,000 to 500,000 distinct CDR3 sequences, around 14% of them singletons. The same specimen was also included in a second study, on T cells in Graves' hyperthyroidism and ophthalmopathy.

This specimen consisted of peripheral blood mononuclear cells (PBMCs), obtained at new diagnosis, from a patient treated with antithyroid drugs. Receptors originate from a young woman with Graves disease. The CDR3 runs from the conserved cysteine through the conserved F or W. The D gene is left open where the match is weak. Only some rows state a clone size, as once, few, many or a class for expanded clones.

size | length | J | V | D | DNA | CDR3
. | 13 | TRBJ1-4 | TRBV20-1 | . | TGCAGTGCTCTGACAGAAGGGAATGAAAAACTGTTTTTT | CSALTEGNEKLFF
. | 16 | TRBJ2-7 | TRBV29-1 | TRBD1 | TGCAGCGTTTCGGGACAGCTACTACACAATTCCTACGAGCAGTACTTC | CSVSGQLLHNSYEQYF
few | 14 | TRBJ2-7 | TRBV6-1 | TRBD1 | TGTGCCAGCAGGGCAGGGACAGAAACTTACGAGCAGTACTTC | CASRAGTETYEQYF
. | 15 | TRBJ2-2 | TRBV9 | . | TGTGCCAGCAGCGTACCGGACCGAGGGACCGGGGAGCTGTTTTTT | CASSVPDRGTGELFF
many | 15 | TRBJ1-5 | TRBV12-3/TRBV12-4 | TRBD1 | TGTGCCAGCAGCAGACAGGGGGCGGGCAATCAGCCCCAGCATTTT | CASSRQGAGNQPQHF
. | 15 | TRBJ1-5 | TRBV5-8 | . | TGTGCCAGCAGCCGTGGACCAGGGGCCCATCAGCCCCAGCATTTT | CASSRGPGAHQPQHF
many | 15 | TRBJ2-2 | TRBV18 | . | TGTGCCAGCGTGTCCGGGACACCGAACACCGGGGAGCTGTTTTTT | CASVSGTPNTGELFF
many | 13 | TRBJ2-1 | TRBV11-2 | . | TGTGCCAGCAGCCCCTCACTAGTCTTTGAGCAGTTCTTC | CASSPSLVFEQFF
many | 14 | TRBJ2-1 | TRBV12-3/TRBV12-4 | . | TGTGCCAGCAACCCCGGGAGACTATACAATGAGCAGTTCTTC | CASNPGRLYNEQFF
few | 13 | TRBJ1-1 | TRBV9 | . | TGTGCCAGCAGCGTACAGGGGCTCACTGAAGCTTTCTTT | CASSVQGLTEAFF
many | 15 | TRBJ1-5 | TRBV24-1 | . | TGTGCCACCAGTGATCGCGGGGGGGCGAATCAGCCCCAGCATTTT | CATSDRGGANQPQHF
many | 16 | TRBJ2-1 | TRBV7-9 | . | TGTGCCAGCAGCGCAAGGGCGGGAAGTCCCTACAATGAGCAGTTCTTC | CASSARAGSPYNEQFF
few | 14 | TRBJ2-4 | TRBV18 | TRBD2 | TGTGCCAGCTCAACACGGGAGGGCCTAAACATTCAGTACTTC | CASSTREGLNIQYF
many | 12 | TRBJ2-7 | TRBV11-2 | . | TGTGCCAGCAGCTCCGGCTGGTACGAGCAGTACTTC | CASSSGWYEQYF
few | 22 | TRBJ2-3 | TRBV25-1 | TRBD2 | TGTGCCAGCAGTGCCCGGGGGGGTAGCGGGAAAGTCTTTGGGGGAGGCACAGATACGCAGTATTTT | CASSARGGSGKVFGGGTDTQYF
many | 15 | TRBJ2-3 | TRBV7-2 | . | TGTGCCAGCAGCTTAGCGACGGACCCTGCAGATACGCAGTATTTT | CASSLATDPADTQYF
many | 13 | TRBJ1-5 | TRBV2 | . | TGTGCCAGCAGTGAACAGCACAATCAGCCCCAGCATTTT | CASSEQHNQPQHF
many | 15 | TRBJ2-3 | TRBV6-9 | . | TGTGCCAGCAGTTACTTCGGGACTCAAGCAGATACGCAGTATTTT | CASSYFGTQADTQYF
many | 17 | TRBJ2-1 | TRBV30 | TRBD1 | TGTGCCTGGAGTGACCTGGCGGGACAGGTCCTTTACAATGAGCAGTTCTTC | CAWSDLAGQVLYNEQFF
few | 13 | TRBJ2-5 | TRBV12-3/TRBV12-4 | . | TGTGCCAGCAGTGGGGCTCAGAGAGAGACCCAGTACTTC | CASSGAQRETQYF
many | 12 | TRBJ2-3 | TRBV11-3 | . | TGTGCCAGCAGCCGTGGGGAAGATACGCAGTATTTT | CASSRGEDTQYF
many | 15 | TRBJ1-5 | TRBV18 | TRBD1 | TGTGCCAGCTCACCAGGGACAGGGGGTAAGCAGCCCCAGCATTTT | CASSPGTGGKQPQHF
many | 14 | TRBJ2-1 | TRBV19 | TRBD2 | TGTGCCAGTGCAAAACTAGCGGGATTAAATGAGCAGTTCTTC | CASAKLAGLNEQFF
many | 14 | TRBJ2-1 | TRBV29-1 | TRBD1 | TGCAGCGTCAGGAAAGGGACAGCCTACAATGAGCAGTTCTTC | CSVRKGTAYNEQFF
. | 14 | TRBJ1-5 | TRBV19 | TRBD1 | TGTGCCAGTAGTTCGGGACAGGGTTTTCAGCCCCAGCATTTT | CASSSGQGFQPQHF
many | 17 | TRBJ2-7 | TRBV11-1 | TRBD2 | TGTGCCAGCAGCTTAGGGCGTCGGACTAGCGGCTCCTACGAGCAGTACTTC | CASSLGRRTSGSYEQYF
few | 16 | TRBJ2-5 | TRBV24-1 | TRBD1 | TGTGCCACCAGTGGGGGACAGGGGGGTGTCCAAGAGACCCAGTACTTC | CATSGGQGGVQETQYF
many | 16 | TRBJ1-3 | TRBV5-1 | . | TGCGCCAGCAGCTTGGAGTCAGGAAGCACTGGAAACACCATATATTTT | CASSLESGSTGNTIYF
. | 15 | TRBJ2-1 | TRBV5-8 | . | TGTGCCAGCAGCTTAACCGCTAGCTCCTACAATGAGCAGTTCTTC | CASSLTASSYNEQFF
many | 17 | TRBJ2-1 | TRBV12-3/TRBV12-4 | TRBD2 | TGTGCCAGCAAACCCCCCCTTGGAGCGGGAATCCCCAATGAGCAGTTCTTC | CASKPPLGAGIPNEQFF
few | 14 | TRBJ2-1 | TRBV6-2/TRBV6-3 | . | TGTGCCAGCACCCCAGGGCAACCCTACAATGAGCAGTTCTTC | CASTPGQPYNEQFF
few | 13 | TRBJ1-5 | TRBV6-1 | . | TGTGCCAGCAGTAAAACAAGCAATCAGCCCCAGCATTTT | CASSKTSNQPQHF
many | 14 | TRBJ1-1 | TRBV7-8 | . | TGTGCCAGCAGCTTAACTGGGGGATGGACTGAAGCTTTCTTT | CASSLTGGWTEAFF
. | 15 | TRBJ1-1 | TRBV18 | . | TGTGCCAGCTCACCGCGACAGGCGGAGAACACTGAAGCTTTCTTT | CASSPRQAENTEAFF
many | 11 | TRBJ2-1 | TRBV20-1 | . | TGCAGTGCTAGAGCGGGCAATGAGCAGTTCTTC | CSARAGNEQFF
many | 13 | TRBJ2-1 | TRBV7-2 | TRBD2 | TGTGCCAGCAGACAGTGGGGGGGTCATGAGCAGTTCTTC | CASRQWGGHEQFF
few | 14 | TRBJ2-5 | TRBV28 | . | TGTGCCAGCAGCCCACCCCGTGTAGGGGAGACCCAGTACTTC | CASSPPRVGETQYF
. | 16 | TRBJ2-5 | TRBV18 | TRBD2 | TGTGCCAGCTCAAAAACTAGCGGGAGGTGGCAAGAGACCCAGTACTTC | CASSKTSGRWQETQYF
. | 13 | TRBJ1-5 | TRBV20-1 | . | TGCAGTGCTAGAACAGGTCAAAGTCAGCCCCAGCATTTT | CSARTGQSQPQHF
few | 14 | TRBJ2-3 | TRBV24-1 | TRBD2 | TGTGCCACCAGGACTAGCGGGCGGTCAGATACGCAGTATTTT | CATRTSGRSDTQYF
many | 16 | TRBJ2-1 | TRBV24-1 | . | TGTGCCACCAGTGATTTGTCGAGGGACGGGTACAATGAGCAGTTCTTC | CATSDLSRDGYNEQFF